This TCR beta chain was captured in a study of blood T cells in healthy people across ages. The CDR3 sequence is 14 residues long. Germline V CDR1 and CDR2: DFQATT, SNEGSKA (reference sequence). The ends lost 6 bases at V and 2 bases at J; junction bases unmatched: 8. With a J-beta primer mix and a sample-barcoded 5' primer, a second PCR ran about 7 to 12 cycles. TCRdb redid the calling of the 5' RACE reads with MiXCR, one entry per CDR3 protein. The data contain hundreds of thousands of distinct CDR3 sequences, under 55% of them singletons. The chain links TRBV20-1 to TRBJ2-7, with TRBD2 matching over 9 bases. The sample was blood. This TCR came from a man older than 75 in good health. DNA for the CDR3: TGCAGTGCAGATCTAGCGGGGAGGGCCTACGAGCAGTACTTC. This translates into CSADLAGRAYEQYF.